These T cell receptor beta chains were read from a single sample in a study of T cell repertoires in cytomegalovirus infection. For these receptors, no antigen is known. TCRdb recomputed calls from the reads with MiXCR, one row per CDR3 protein. Altogether fewer than 1,000,000 distinct CDR3 sequences are present, less than 40% being singletons, with the ten largest covering about 14%. The source material was cultured CD8+ T cells from PBMCs, sampled from culture after CMV antigen stimulation. These receptors all come from a human donor in good health (CMV status not recorded). Some clones in this sample may be carry-over from other donors' samples. The CDR3 runs from the conserved cysteine through the conserved F or W. D genes are given only for firm matches. Some rows mark clone size as missing; the rest say once, few, many or name a class of expanded clone.

j_gene | abundance | v_gene | d_gene | CDR3nt | CDR3aa
TRBJ1-2 | - | TRBV5-1 | - | TGCGCCAGCAGCCCTCGGGGGGGAGAAGGCTTCTATGGCTACACCTTC | CASSPRGGEGFYGYTF
TRBJ1-5 | few | TRBV7-6 | - | TGTGCCAGCGCCCCTTTCGGAGGGAATCAGCCCCAGCATTTT | CASAPFGGNQPQHF
TRBJ2-4 | few | TRBV7-9 | - | TGTGCCAGCAGCCAAGCGCCCCTAGCCAAAAACATTCAGTACTTC | CASSQAPLAKNIQYF
TRBJ2-6 | - | TRBV14 | TRBD1 | TGTGCCAGCAGCCAGGGGACAGGCCTCTCTGGGGCCAACGTCCTGACTTTC | CASSQGTGLSGANVLTF
TRBJ2-3 | - | TRBV7-3 | TRBD1 | TGTGCCAGCAGCTTTACAGGGGGCGCGGATACGCAGTATTTT | CASSFTGGADTQYF
TRBJ2-3 | - | TRBV10-3 | - | TGTGCCATCAGTGAGTCATTCCCCACAGATACGCAGTATTTT | CAISESFPTDTQYF
TRBJ2-7 | - | TRBV27 | TRBD2 | TGTGCCAGCAGTGACGGGACTAGTGGCTCCTACGAGCAGTACTTC | CASSDGTSGSYEQYF
TRBJ1-5 | - | TRBV7-9 | - | TGTGCCAGCAGCTTAGACCGTACGGGAGGGGCTCAGCCCCAGCATTTT | CASSLDRTGGAQPQHF
TRBJ1-6 | - | TRBV13 | - | TGTGCCAGCAGCTCCGAGCGACAGGATAGCTCCTATAATTCACCCCTCCACTTT | CASSSERQDSSYNSPLHF
TRBJ2-2 | few | TRBV6-5 | TRBD1 | TGTGCCAGCAGTTCCCAGGGGGCGGCCGGGGAGCTGTTTTTT | CASSSQGAAGELFF
TRBJ2-3 | - | TRBV11-3 | TRBD2 | TGTGCCAGCAGCTTAGGGGTGGCAAGCGGGGATAGCACAGATACGCAGTATTTT | CASSLGVASGDSTDTQYF
TRBJ1-1 | - | TRBV2 | - | TGTGCCAGACTACAATCGAACGAAGCTTTCTTT | CARLQSNEAFF
TRBJ1-6 | few | TRBV7-6 | TRBD1 | TGTGCCAGCAGCGCAACAGGGGGCGCAGAATCACCCCTCCACTTT | CASSATGGAESPLHF
TRBJ2-3 | - | TRBV15 | - | TGTGCCACCAGCATGGCCCGACGCGGGGCCACTAGCACAGATACGCAGTATTTT | CATSMARRGATSTDTQYF
TRBJ2-7 | - | TRBV7-6 | - | TGTGCCAGCAGCCCTTGGGGAGGCGAGCAGTACTTC | CASSPWGGEQYF
TRBJ1-2 | many | TRBV7-2 | - | TGTGCCAGCAGCTCACGGGCCGGGGCGGTAATCTATGGCTACACCTTC | CASSSRAGAVIYGYTF
TRBJ2-3 | few | TRBV11-2 | - | TGTGCCAGCAGCTTAGAACTGGGAACAGATACGCAGTATTTT | CASSLELGTDTQYF
TRBJ2-3 | - | TRBV6-2/TRBV6-3 | - | TGTGCCAGCAGATACCTCTGGACTAGCACAGATACGCAGTATTTT | CASRYLWTSTDTQYF
TRBJ1-6 | - | TRBV7-6 | TRBD1 | TGTGCCAGCAGCTTAGGAGAGGGGGCTGGGAATTCACCCCTCCACTTT | CASSLGEGAGNSPLHF
TRBJ1-2 | - | TRBV6-2/TRBV6-3 | - | TGTGCCAGCAGTTACGCCTCTGTGGACTATGGCTACACCTTC | CASSYASVDYGYTF